This T cell receptor (beta chain) emerged from a study of vaccination effects on CD4 cells after COVID-19. Comments on this clone: Its specificity is not known.

Within the ViraFEST assay, antigen-specific CD4+ T cells underwent expansion with viral peptide pools prior to sequencing. Culture lasted about 11 days before CD4+ T cell isolation. According to PCR results, the person was infected with SARS-CoV-2 between March and December 2020. IL-2 at approximately 9.7 IU/ml and peptides at about 10 ug/ml were added to cultured PBMC, around 2 million per well. Cultures got half-medium changes with IL-2 on days 3 and 7. Generated by immunoSEQ multiplex PCR, the TCRdb table keeps only in-frame clones and is missing some. This table has about 70,000 clones, roughly two thirds appearing once. The TCR originated in a human donor who had a prior SARS-CoV-2 infection. The sequencing used CD4+ T cells from PBMCs cultured with HIV peptides, collected before COVID-19 vaccination. Specified subset: HIV-1 Nef peptide pool negative control/reference culture.

CDR3 region: CASSYTGSGANVLTF. In nucleotides, the CDR3 is TGTGCCAGCAGTTACACAGGCTCTGGGGCCAACGTCCTGACTTTC. V is TRBV6-5 and J is TRBJ2-6; D is possibly TRBD1 (5 bases). The CDR3 has 15 residues. The germline CDR1 and CDR2 sequences are MNHEY and SVGAGI. The V end lost 2 bases, the J end lost 0 bases, and 5 bases lay between the germline ends.